The 29 T cell receptor beta chains presented below share a single source sample, sequenced in a study of OX40 agonist ivuxolimab in advanced cancers. Assay: immunoSEQ multiplex PCR; the TCRdb copy retains only in-frame clones and omits some. The sample has over 30,000 clones; 65% to 85% are singletons. Material: CD4+ or CD8+ T cells sorted from blood, obtained in a trial of the OX40 agonist ivuxolimab. Source of these receptors: an adult with an advanced solid tumor such as melanoma, head and neck, liver or kidney cancer.

This clone was detected only once. The chain is built from TRBV18 and TRBJ1-4; D not certain. Germline V gives CDR1 KGHSH, CDR2 LQKENI. The CDR3 loop spans 14 amino acids. Trimming cost V 6 bases and J 8 bases, with 16 bases left between them. The CDR3 coding sequence is TGTGCCAGCTCGCTGGACTCCGACGGGGAAAAACTGTTTTTT. Amino acids: CASSLDSDGEKLFF.

The sample holds a few counts of this clone. CDR3 sequence: CASSQGLGSYEQYF. Here the CDR3 DNA reads TGTGCCAGCAGCCAGGGACTGGGCTCCTACGAGCAGTACTTC. J is TRBJ2-7 and V is TRBV7-9, with D possibly matching TRBD2 (6 bases). Germline CDR1 SEHNR, CDR2 FQNEAQ (reference sequence). V lost 5 bases and J 0 bases, leaving 11 bases between the germline ends. This CDR3 region has 14 residues.

The chain links TRBV5-1 to TRBJ2-1; 13 bases map to TRBD2. Germline CDR1 SGHRS, CDR2 YFSETQ. This CDR3 region has 18 residues. Trimming took 4 bases from V and 2 from J; bases not matched to a gene: 9. The chain's CDR3 is CASSPGLAGDLTYNEQFF. The CDR3 DNA is TGCGCCAGCAGCCCCGGACTAGCGGGAGACCTAACCTACAATGAGCAGTTCTTC.

V gene TRBV15 combines with J gene TRBJ2-7, with D unclear. The CDR3 has 15 amino acids. V lost 3 bases to trimming and J lost 1 base, with 13 bases between them. The germline gives CDR1 LNHNV, CDR2 YYDKDF (reference sequence). CDR3 DNA: TGTGCCACCAGCAGGGGTGGAGTGGCGTCCTACGAGCAGTACTTC. Translating gives CATSRGGVASYEQYF.

The chain recombines TRBV14 with TRBJ2-2; no clear D gene. CDR1 is SGHDN, CDR2 FVKESK, per germline. V was cut by 3 bases and J by 0 bases, with 5 bases left in between. CDR3 size: 14 residues. The DNA of the CDR3 is TGTGCCAGCAGCCAGCAGTCGAACACCGGGGAGCTGTTTTTT. It specifies CASSQQSNTGELFF. The complete variable domain, with remaining parts taken from reference TRBV14 and TRBJ2-2, reads EAGVTQFPSHSVIEKGQTVTLRCDPISGHDNLYWYRRVMGKEIKFLLHFVKESKQDESGMPNNRFLAERTGGTYSTLKVQPAELEDSGVYFCASSQQSNTGELFFGEGSRLTVL.

The rearrangement links TRBV6-1 to TRBJ1-1; D not certain. The germline V gene has CDR1 MNHNS and CDR2 SASEGT. The germline V and J ends were trimmed by 7 bases and 10 bases, with 19 bases remaining between them. The CDR3 loop spans 13 amino acids. CDR3 bases: TGTGCCAGCATACCCGCGAACCGGGCCCCAGCTTTCTTT. Its translation is CASIPANRAPAFF.

V usage is TRBV7-8 and J usage is TRBJ2-3; no reliable D call. V gave up 5 bases and J gave up 1 base, with 7 bases separating them. In germline, CDR1 is SGHVS, CDR2 FQNEAQ. This CDR3 region has 13 residues. This chain's CDR3 is CASSLMGTDTQYF. CDR3 bases: TGTGCCAGCAGCCTCATGGGCACAGATACGCAGTATTTT.

The J gene is TRBJ1-1, the V gene TRBV6-1; the D is unclear. The length of the CDR3 is 13 residues. The V gene lost 4 bases and the J gene lost 0 bases, with 6 bases spanning the gap. Per germline, CDR1 MNHNS and CDR2 SASEGT. The CDR3 region is CASSVDVNTEAFF. Here the CDR3 DNA reads TGTGCCAGCAGTGTAGACGTGAACACTGAAGCTTTCTTT.

This chain links TRBV2 with TRBJ2-3; D remains ambiguous. The germline V gene encodes CDR1 SNHLY and CDR2 FYNNEI. This CDR3 region has 12 residues. Trimming shortened V by 3 bases and J by 3 bases, and 4 bases separated the two germline ends. For the CDR3, the DNA is TGTGCCAGCAGTGAGTATACAGATACGCAGTATTTT. This codes for CASSEYTDTQYF.

This clone was seen a handful of times. The CDR3 DNA follows: TGTGCCAGCCGACCGAGTTTCCAAGAGACCCAGTACTTC. Its protein is CASRPSFQETQYF. The chain joins TRBV6-5 to TRBJ2-5; D remains ambiguous. From germline, CDR1 is MNHEY and CDR2 SVGAGI. The CDR3 totals 13 residues. V lost 8 bases, J lost 1 base, and 11 bases lay in between.

The chain combines TRBV9 with TRBJ2-7; D perhaps matches TRBD1 (7 bases). CDR1 and CDR2 (germline): SGDLS, YYNGEE. Trimming stripped 2 bases from V and 6 bases from J, with 21 bases between. The CDR3 has 16 amino acids. The CDR3 spells CASSVGGQATRAEQYF. The CDR3 DNA reads TGTGCCAGCAGCGTGGGAGGACAGGCCACTAGGGCCGAGCAGTACTTC.

This chain connects TRBV14 to TRBJ2-3; 8 nucleotides line up with TRBD2. V gave up 3 bases and J gave up 4 bases; unmatched junction bases: 6. The CDR3 extends over 15 amino acids. Germline CDR1 SGHDN, CDR2 FVKESK. CDR3 DNA sequence: TGTGCCAGCAGCCATACGGGACTAGGATCAGATACGCAGTATTTT. The encoded protein is CASSHTGLGSDTQYF.

V and J are TRBV18 and TRBJ2-7; 10 positions agree with TRBD2. This CDR3 spans 16 amino acids. The ends lost 0 bases at V and 5 bases at J; junction bases unmatched: 7. CDR1 KGHSH and CDR2 LQKENI come from the germline V gene. The CDR3 here is CASSPPGIAGGHEQYF. The DNA of the CDR3 is TGTGCCAGCTCACCACCGGGAATAGCGGGGGGCCACGAGCAGTACTTC.

The CDR3 sequence is CASSGRLAGGPNEQFF. The CDR3 DNA reads as TGTGCCAGCAGCGGGCGACTAGCGGGGGGGCCCAATGAGCAGTTCTTC. This chain connects TRBV7-2 to TRBJ2-1; 14 nucleotides line up with TRBD2. V lost 5 bases, J lost 6 bases, and 6 bases stayed unmatched. The length of the CDR3 is 16 residues. Germline CDR1 SGHTA, CDR2 FQGNSA.

The chain uses TRBV27 and TRBJ1-1, with D unclear. The CDR3 length is 13 residues. Per the germline V gene, CDR1 is MNHEY and CDR2 is SMNVEV (reference sequence). Trimming cost V 6 bases and J 4 bases, with 12 bases left between them. The CDR3 bases are TGTGCCAGCAGCCCCGGACCGGGCACTGAAGCTTTCTTT. Translating it yields CASSPGPGTEAFF.

This clone turned up a few times. This rearrangement joins TRBV7-9 to TRBJ2-1; 12 bases line up with TRBD2. J gave up 7 bases and V 5 bases, and 9 bases lay outside the gene matches. Germline CDR1 is SEHNR and CDR2 is FQNEAQ (reference sequence). The CDR3 is made up of 16 amino acids. The CDR3 region is CASSPLGLAGINEQFF. As DNA, the CDR3 is TGTGCCAGCAGCCCTCTCGGACTAGCGGGAATTAATGAGCAGTTCTTC.

This clone was seen a handful of times. The chain carries TRBV5-6 and TRBJ2-2; 7 bases agree with TRBD1. There are 16 residues in the CDR3. The germline gives CDR1 SGHDT, CDR2 YYEEEE. J lost 3 bases, V lost 4 bases, and 9 bases had no gene match. CDR3 loop: CASSMPRDSHTGELFF. In DNA form, the CDR3 reads TGTGCCAGCAGCATGCCCCGGGACAGTCACACCGGGGAGCTGTTTTTT.

This clone was seen just once. This chain connects TRBV7-8 to TRBJ2-1, with D perhaps TRBD1 (5 bases). Per the germline V gene, CDR1 is SGHVS and CDR2 is FQNEAQ. Deletions cut 5 bases from V and 8 bases from J, with 13 bases between. There are 13 residues in the CDR3. CDR3 protein: CASSPLTGDEQFF. The CDR3 region has the DNA TGTGCCAGCAGCCCTCTAACAGGTGATGAGCAGTTCTTC. Full variable domain (remainder filled in from reference TRBV7-8 and TRBJ2-1): GAGVSQSPRYKVAKRGQDVALRCDPISGHVSLFWYQQALGQGPEFLTYFQNEAQLDKSGLPSDRFFAERPEGSVSTLKIQRTQQEDSAVYLCASSPLTGDEQFFGPGTRLTVL.

This clone was counted once. The chain joins TRBV2 to TRBJ2-1; 9 nucleotides line up with TRBD2. The CDR3 runs to 16 residues. The junction had 9 bases not matched to a gene; V was cut back by 5 bases and J by 4 bases. Germline CDR1 reads SNHLY; CDR2 reads FYNNEI. The CDR3 region has the DNA TGTGCCAGCAGTACCGCTTTAGCGGGAGCTTACAATGAGCAGTTCTTC. Translation gives CASSTALAGAYNEQFF.

The gene calls are TRBV6-5 and TRBJ2-1; D not resolved. The CDR3 length is 15 residues. Trimming cost V 6 bases and J 4 bases, with 16 bases left between them. Germline-derived CDR1 and CDR2 are MNHEY and SVGAGI. The CDR3 DNA is TGTGCCAGCAGACTAACTACGACCCGGTACAATGAGCAGTTCTTC. It yields the protein CASRLTTTRYNEQFF.

This chain's CDR3 is CASSQHDEQYF. For the CDR3, the DNA is TGTGCCAGCAGCCAACATGACGAGCAGTACTTC. V gene TRBV7-9 combines with J gene TRBJ2-7; D not certain. Trimming took off 5 bases at V and 5 bases at J, with 7 bases between the two ends. The CDR3 consists of 11 residues. Germline-derived CDR1 and CDR2 are SEHNR and FQNEAQ (reference sequence). The variable domain in full, completed from reference TRBV7-9 and TRBJ2-7, reads DTGVSQNPRHKITKRGQNVTFRCDPISEHNRLYWYRQTLGQGPEFLTYFQNEAQLEKSRLLSDRFSAERPKGSFSTLEIQRTEQGDSAMYLCASSQHDEQYFGPGTRLTVT.

This chain uses TRBV9 with TRBJ2-3, with D possibly being TRBD2 (6 bases). This CDR3 contains 16 residues. Germline V gene sequence: CDR1 SGDLS, CDR2 YYNGEE. Trimming left V 4 bases short and J 0 bases short, with 15 bases between. CDR3 sequence reads: CASSSSLASSTDTQYF. For the CDR3, the DNA is TGTGCCAGCAGCTCCTCACTAGCCTCTAGCACAGATACGCAGTATTTT.

This chain links TRBV11-2 with TRBJ2-7; TRBD1 matches at 8 bases. Germline V CDR1 and CDR2: SGHAT, FQNNGV. With 0 bases clipped from V and 7 bases from J, the junction kept 8 bases outside the gene matches. The CDR3 has 15 residues. For the CDR3, the DNA is TGTGCCAGCAGCTTAGATCCAGGGGGCTTGTTTGAGCAGTACTTC. It yields the protein CASSLDPGGLFEQYF.

The chain links TRBV18 to TRBJ1-1, with D possibly matching TRBD1 (5 bases). The V gene lost 3 bases and the J gene lost 1 base, with 6 bases spanning the gap. Germline loops: CDR1 KGHSH, CDR2 LQKENI. The CDR3 spans 13 residues. The CDR3 sequence: CASSPQGNTEAFF. The CDR3 DNA reads TGTGCCAGCTCACCCCAGGGGAACACTGAAGCTTTCTTT.

The rearrangement joins TRBV4-2 to TRBJ2-3, with 7 bases that match TRBD1. Germline CDR1 is LGHNA and CDR2 is YNFKEQ. V lost 2 bases and J lost 2; bases outside the gene matches: 7. The CDR3 runs to 16 residues. The CDR3 sequence is CASSQSPQGVTDTQYF. Here the CDR3 DNA reads TGTGCCAGCAGCCAATCCCCCCAGGGGGTCACAGATACGCAGTATTTT.

The genes are TRBV2 and TRBJ2-7, with D perhaps given as TRBD1 or TRBD2 (5 bases each). Germline V gives CDR1 SNHLY, CDR2 FYNNEI. The ends were cut back, 6 bases at V and 2 bases at J, with 14 bases in the middle. CDR3 size: 14 residues. The CDR3 spells CASRMGRVTYEQYF. CDR3 nucleotides: TGTGCCAGCAGGATGGGACGGGTCACCTACGAGCAGTACTTC.

In DNA, the CDR3 is TGTGCCAGCAGCGCGGGGCCAGGGGTGGACTACGAGCAGTACTTC. Its protein is CASSAGPGVDYEQYF. V is TRBV6-5 and J is TRBJ2-5; either TRBD1 or TRBD2 may supply D (6 bases each). The J call may be faulty, since TRBJ2-7 better matches the DNA end. The CDR3 totals 15 residues. CDR1 is MNHEY, CDR2 SVGAGI, per germline.

The chain carries TRBV27 and TRBJ2-2; 11 bases line up with TRBD2. The CDR3 has 16 residues. In germline, CDR1 is MNHEY, CDR2 SMNVEV (reference sequence). V trimming: 3 bases; J trimming: 5 bases; junction bases outside the gene matches: 5. CDR3 DNA sequence: TGTGCCAGCAGTTTTACTAGCGGGAGTAGAACCGGGGAGCTGTTTTTT. It is translated as CASSFTSGSRTGELFF.

In this sample, this clone is medium-sized (0.01 to 0.1%). The chain has TRBV19 and TRBJ1-1; D call uncertain. V gave up 1 base and J gave up 5 bases, with 11 bases separating them. The CDR3 extends over 14 amino acids. Germline loops: CDR1 LNHDA, CDR2 SQIVND (reference sequence). In nucleotides, the CDR3 is TGTGCCAGTAGTATAGCGTCGAGGAGGACTGAAGCTTTCTTT. This translates into CASSIASRRTEAFF.